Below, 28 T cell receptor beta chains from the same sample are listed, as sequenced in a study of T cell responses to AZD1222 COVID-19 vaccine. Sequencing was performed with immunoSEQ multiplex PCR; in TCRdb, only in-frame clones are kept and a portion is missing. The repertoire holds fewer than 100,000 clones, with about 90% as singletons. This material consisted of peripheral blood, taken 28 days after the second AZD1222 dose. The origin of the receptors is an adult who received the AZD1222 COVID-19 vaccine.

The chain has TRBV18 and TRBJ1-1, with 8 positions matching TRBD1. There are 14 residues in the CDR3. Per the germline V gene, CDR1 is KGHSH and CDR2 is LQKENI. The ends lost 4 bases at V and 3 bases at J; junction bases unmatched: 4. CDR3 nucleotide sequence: TGTGCCAGCTCACTGCGACAGGGGTACACTGAAGCTTTCTTT. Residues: CASSLRQGYTEAFF.

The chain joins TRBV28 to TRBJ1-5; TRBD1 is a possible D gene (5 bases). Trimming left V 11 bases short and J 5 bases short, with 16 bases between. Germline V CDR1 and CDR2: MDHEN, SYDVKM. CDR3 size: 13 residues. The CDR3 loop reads CASDTQGYQPQHF. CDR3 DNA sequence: TGTGCCTCCGATACCCAGGGCTATCAGCCCCAGCATTTT.

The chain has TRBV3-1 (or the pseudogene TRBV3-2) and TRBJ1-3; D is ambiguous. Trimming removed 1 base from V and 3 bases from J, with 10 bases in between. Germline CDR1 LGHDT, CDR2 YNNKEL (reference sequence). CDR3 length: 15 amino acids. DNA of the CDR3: TGTGCCAGCAGCCAAGGTAAATACGATGGAAACACCATATATTTT. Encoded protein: CASSQGKYDGNTIYF.

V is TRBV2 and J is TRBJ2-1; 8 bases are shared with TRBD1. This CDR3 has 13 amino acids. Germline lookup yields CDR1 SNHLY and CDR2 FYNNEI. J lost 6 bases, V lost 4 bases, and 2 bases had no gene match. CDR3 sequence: CASSADRVNEQFF. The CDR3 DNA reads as TGTGCCAGCAGTGCGGACAGGGTCAATGAGCAGTTCTTC.

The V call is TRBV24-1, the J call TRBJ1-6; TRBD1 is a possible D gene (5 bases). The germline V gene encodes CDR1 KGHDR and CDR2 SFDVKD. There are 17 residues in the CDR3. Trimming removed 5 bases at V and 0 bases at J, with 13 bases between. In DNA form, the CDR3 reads TGTGCCACCAGTGCTCATGCAGGGAGCTCCTATAATTCACCCCTCCACTTT. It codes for CATSAHAGSSYNSPLHF.

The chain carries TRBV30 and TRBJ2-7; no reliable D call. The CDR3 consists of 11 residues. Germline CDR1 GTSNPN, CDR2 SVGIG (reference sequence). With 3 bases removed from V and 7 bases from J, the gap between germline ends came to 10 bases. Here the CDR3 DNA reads TGTGCCTGGAGCTCCTCTCGGGAGCAGTACTTC. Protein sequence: CAWSSSREQYF.

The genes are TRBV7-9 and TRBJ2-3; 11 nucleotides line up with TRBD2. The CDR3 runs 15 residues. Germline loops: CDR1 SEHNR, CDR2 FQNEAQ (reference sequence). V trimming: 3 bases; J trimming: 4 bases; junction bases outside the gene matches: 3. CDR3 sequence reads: CASSLEGLAADTQYF. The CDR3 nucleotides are TGTGCCAGCAGCTTGGAGGGACTAGCGGCAGATACGCAGTATTTT.

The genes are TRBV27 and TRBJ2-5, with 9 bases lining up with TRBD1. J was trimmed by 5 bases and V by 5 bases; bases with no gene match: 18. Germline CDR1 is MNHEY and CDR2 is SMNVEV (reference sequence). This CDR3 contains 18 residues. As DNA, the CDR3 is TGTGCCAGCAGTATGGACACAGGGGGCGCGTCTCAAGTGGAGACCCAGTACTTC. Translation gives CASSMDTGGASQVETQYF.

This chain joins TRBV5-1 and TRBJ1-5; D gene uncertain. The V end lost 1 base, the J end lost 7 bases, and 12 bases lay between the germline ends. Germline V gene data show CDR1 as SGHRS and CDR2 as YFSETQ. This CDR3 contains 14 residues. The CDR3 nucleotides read TGCGCCAGCAGCTTGAGCGAAGCGGGCCAGCCCCAGCATTTT. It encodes CASSLSEAGQPQHF.

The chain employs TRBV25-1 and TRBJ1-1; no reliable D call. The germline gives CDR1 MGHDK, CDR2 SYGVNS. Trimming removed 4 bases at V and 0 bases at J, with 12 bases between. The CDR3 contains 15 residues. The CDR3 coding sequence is TGTGCCAGCAGTGCCGGACGCCCCTTGAACACTGAAGCTTTCTTT. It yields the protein CASSAGRPLNTEAFF.

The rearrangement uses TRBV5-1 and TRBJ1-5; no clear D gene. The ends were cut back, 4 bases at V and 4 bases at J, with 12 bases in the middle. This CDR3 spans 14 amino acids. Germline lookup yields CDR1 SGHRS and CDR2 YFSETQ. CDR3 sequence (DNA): TGCGCCAGCAGCCCTGATAGCCTAAATCAGCCCCAGCATTTT. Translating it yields CASSPDSLNQPQHF.

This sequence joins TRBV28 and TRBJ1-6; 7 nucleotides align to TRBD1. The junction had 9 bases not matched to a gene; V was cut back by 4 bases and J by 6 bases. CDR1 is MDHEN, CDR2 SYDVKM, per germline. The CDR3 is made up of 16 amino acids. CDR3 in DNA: TGTGCCAGCAGTTCCCTATCGGGACAGACTAATTCACCCCTCCACTTT. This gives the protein CASSSLSGQTNSPLHF. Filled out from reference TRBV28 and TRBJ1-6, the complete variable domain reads DVKVTQSSRYLVKRTGEKVFLECVQDMDHENMFWYRQDPGLGLRLIYFSYDVKMKEKGDIPEGYSVSREKKERFSLILESASTNQTSMYLCASSSLSGQTNSPLHFGNGTRLTVT.

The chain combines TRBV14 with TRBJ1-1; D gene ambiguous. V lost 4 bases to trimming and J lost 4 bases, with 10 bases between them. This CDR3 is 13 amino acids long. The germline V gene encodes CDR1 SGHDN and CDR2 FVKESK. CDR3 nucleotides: TGTGCCAGCAGCCGCCAGCGTGGCACTGAAGCTTTCTTT. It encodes CASSRQRGTEAFF. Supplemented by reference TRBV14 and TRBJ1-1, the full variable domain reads EAGVTQFPSHSVIEKGQTVTLRCDPISGHDNLYWYRRVMGKEIKFLLHFVKESKQDESGMPNNRFLAERTGGTYSTLKVQPAELEDSGVYFCASSRQRGTEAFFGQGTRLTVV.

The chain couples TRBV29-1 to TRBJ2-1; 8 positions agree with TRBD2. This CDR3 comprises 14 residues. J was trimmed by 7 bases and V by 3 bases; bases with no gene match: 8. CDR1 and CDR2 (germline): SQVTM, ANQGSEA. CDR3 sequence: CSVDGTREGNEQFF. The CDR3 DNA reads TGCAGCGTTGATGGGACTAGGGAGGGAAATGAGCAGTTCTTC.

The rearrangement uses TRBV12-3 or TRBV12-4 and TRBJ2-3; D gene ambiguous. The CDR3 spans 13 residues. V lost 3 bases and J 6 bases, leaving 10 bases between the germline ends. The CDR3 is CASSFPVGDTQYF. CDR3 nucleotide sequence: TGTGCCAGCAGTTTCCCCGTGGGGGATACGCAGTATTTT.

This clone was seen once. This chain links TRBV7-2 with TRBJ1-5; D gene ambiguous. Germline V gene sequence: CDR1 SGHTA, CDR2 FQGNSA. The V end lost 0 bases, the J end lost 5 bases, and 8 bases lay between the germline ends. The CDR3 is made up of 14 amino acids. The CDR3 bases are TGTGCCAGCAGCTTAGCGCAAGGGTATCAGCCCCAGCATTTT. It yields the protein CASSLAQGYQPQHF.

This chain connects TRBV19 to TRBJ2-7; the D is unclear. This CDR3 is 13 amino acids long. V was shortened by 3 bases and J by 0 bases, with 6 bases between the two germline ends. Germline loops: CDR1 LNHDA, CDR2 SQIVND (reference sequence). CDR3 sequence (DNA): TGTGCCAGTAGTATTGGTCTCTCCTACGAGCAGTACTTC. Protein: CASSIGLSYEQYF.

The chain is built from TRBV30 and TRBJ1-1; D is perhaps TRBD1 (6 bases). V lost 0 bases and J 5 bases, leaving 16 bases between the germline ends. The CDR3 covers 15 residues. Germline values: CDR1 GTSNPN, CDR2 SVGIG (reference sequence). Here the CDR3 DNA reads TGTGCCTGGAGTGTAATGCTGCGGGGGCCGACTGAAGCTTTCTTT. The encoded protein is CAWSVMLRGPTEAFF.

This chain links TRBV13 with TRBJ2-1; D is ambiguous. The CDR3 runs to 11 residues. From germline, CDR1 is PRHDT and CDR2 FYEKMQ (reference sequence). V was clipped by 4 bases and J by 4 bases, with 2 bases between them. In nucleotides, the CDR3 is TGTGCCAGCAGCTATTACAATGAGCAGTTCTTC. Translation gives CASSYYNEQFF.

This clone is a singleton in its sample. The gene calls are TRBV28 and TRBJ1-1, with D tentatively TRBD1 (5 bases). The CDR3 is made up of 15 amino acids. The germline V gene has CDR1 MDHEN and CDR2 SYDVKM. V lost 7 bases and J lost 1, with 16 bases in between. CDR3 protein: CASTQGGRANTEAFF. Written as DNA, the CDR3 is TGTGCCAGCACCCAAGGCGGCAGGGCGAACACTGAAGCTTTCTTT.

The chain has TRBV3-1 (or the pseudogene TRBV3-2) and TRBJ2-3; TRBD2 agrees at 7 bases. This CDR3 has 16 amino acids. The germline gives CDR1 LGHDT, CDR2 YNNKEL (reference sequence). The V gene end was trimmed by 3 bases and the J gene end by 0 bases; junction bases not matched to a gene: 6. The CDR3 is CASSQTSRYSTDTQYF. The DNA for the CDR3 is TGTGCCAGCAGCCAGACTAGCCGCTATAGCACAGATACGCAGTATTTT.

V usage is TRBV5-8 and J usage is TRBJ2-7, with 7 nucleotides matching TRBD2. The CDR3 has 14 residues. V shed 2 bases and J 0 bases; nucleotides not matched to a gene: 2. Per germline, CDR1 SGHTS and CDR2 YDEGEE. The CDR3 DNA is TGTGCCAGCAGCTTAGCGGGGAGCTCCTACGAGCAGTACTTC. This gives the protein CASSLAGSSYEQYF.

CDR3 coding DNA: TGTGCCACCAGTGTCAGCAACACCGGGGAGCTGTTTTTT. Translating it yields CATSVSNTGELFF. The chain combines TRBV24-1 with TRBJ2-2; D call uncertain. The CDR3 sequence is 13 residues long. The germline CDR1 and CDR2 sequences are KGHDR and SFDVKD. The V and J ends lost 5 bases and 2 bases respectively, with 5 bases between them.

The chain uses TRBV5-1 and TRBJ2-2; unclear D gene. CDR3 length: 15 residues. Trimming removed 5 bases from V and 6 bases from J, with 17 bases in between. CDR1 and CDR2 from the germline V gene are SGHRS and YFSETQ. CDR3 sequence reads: CASRPTSNTAGELFF. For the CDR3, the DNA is TGCGCCAGCAGACCAACAAGTAATACGGCCGGGGAGCTGTTTTTT.

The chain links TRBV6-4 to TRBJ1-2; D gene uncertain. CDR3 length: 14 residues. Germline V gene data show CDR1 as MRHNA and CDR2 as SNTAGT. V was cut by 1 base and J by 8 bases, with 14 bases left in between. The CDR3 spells CASSDFTGSNGYTF. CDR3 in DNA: TGTGCCAGCAGTGACTTCACCGGAAGCAACGGCTACACCTTC.

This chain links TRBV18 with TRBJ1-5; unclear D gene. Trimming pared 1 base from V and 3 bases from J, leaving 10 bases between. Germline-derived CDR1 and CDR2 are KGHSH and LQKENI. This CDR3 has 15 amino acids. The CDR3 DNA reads TGTGCCAGCTCACCACAGACGGACTACAATCAGCCCCAGCATTTT. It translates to CASSPQTDYNQPQHF.

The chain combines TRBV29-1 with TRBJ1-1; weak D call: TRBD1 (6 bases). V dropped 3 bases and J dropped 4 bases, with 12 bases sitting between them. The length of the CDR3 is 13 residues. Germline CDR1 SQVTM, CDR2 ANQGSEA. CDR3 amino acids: CSVEWGRGTEAFF. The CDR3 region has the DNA TGCAGCGTTGAGTGGGGCAGGGGCACTGAAGCTTTCTTT.

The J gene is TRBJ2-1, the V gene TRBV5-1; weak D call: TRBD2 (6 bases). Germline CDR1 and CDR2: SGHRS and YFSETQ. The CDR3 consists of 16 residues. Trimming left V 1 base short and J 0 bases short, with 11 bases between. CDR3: CASSLSGGPSYNEQFF. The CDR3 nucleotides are TGCGCCAGCAGCTTGTCCGGGGGACCCTCCTACAATGAGCAGTTCTTC. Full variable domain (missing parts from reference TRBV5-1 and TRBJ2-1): KAGVTQTPRYLIKTRGQQVTLSCSPISGHRSVSWYQQTPGQGLQFLFEYFSETQRNKGNFPGRFSGRQFSNSRSEMNVSTLELGDSALYLCASSLSGGPSYNEQFFGPGTRLTVL.